The clone carrying this T cell receptor beta chain appeared a few times. The antigen remains unidentified. The same CDR3 can be traced to other DNA sequences in this sample. CDR1 SGHRS and CDR2 YFSETQ come from the germline V gene. V dropped 1 base and J dropped 0 bases, with 6 bases sitting between them. The CDR3 contains 14 residues. This specimen belongs to a study of beta chain features in type 1 diabetes. The entirety of the isolated RNA underwent reverse transcription, so expressed TCRB transcripts were sequenced. Naive, central memory and regulatory T cell samples produced a mean of approximately 3.5 million reads. Using immunoSEQ multiplex PCR, the repertoire was profiled, and TCRdb retains in-frame clones only, with some absent. The data hold about 150,000 clones, with more than 9.5% observed a single time. One heparinised blood draw, averaging about 116 mL, came from each donor. Study-level points and caveats: HLA influence on TCRB rearrangement stayed unresolved here. For Type 1 diabetes patients, all four CD4+ subsets carried TCRB CDR3s that were moderately but significantly shorter.

The origin of this receptor is a man aged 18 to 30 in good health. Input material: central memory CD4+ T cells from blood. This chain links TRBV5-1 with TRBJ2-3; D unclear. The CDR3 nucleotides are TGCGCCAGCAGCTTGAGTGGTAGCACAGATACGCAGTATTTT. Its translation: CASSLSGSTDTQYF.